These T cell receptor beta chains were read from a single sample in a study of cytomegalovirus exposure and HLA in healthy donors. Here immunoSEQ multiplex PCR was the method, and the copy in TCRdb shows in-frame clones only, minus some. The table has 150,000 to 200,000 clones, less than 90% seen once. The sequenced sample was PBMCs. The receptor source for this set is a man aged 50-60 years in good health and CMV-seropositive. Both conserved end residues are part of each CDR3. A D gene is named only where the DNA matches it firmly. For some rows the clone size is stated as once, few or many, or as a class when expanded; others skip it.

D gene	J gene	V gene	clone size	CDR3 DNA	CDR3 protein
TRBD1	TRBJ1-5	TRBV18	-	TGTGCCAGCTCACACTTCGGACAGGGAAAGGTCTTGGATCAGCCCCAGCATTTT	CASSHFGQGKVLDQPQHF
TRBD2	TRBJ2-1	TRBV28	-	TGTGCCACCAGACGCGGGAGGGACAATGAGCAGTTCTTC	CATRRGRDNEQFF
TRBD2	TRBJ2-7	TRBV5-1	-	TGCGCCAGCAGCTTGGCAGGGACTAGCGGGAGATCCCCCCACGAGCAGTACTTC	CASSLAGTSGRSPHEQYF
-	TRBJ1-3	TRBV7-2	-	TGTGCCAGCAGCTTAACAGGGTCATCTGGAAACACCATATATTTT	CASSLTGSSGNTIYF
TRBD2	TRBJ2-3	TRBV6-5	-	TGTGCCAGCTGTCCTCGGGGGGTGTGGGATACGCAGTATTTT	CASCPRGVWDTQYF
TRBD1	TRBJ2-7	TRBV5-8	-	TGTGCCAGCAGCCGTCGGACAGGGGGCTCCGAGCAGTACTTC	CASSRRTGGSEQYF
TRBD2	TRBJ2-2	TRBV19	-	TGTGCCAGTAGTATAGCGGGACTACTTCTCACCGGGGAGCTGTTTTTT	CASSIAGLLLTGELFF
-	TRBJ2-3	TRBV7-9	once	TGTGCCAGCAGCTTAGCGGGCAGGGTAGATACGCAGTATTTT	CASSLAGRVDTQYF
-	TRBJ2-1	TRBV9	-	TGTGCCAGCAGCGTAGGTGGGGGGAACTACAATGAGCAGTTCTTC	CASSVGGGNYNEQFF
-	TRBJ2-2	TRBV11-3	-	TGTGCCAGCAGCCACGACATGACCGGGGAGCTGTTTTTT	CASSHDMTGELFF
-	TRBJ2-7	TRBV5-1	-	TGCGCCAGCAGAAGCGGTTCTAACTACGAGCAGTACTTC	CASRSGSNYEQYF
-	TRBJ2-1	TRBV5-4	-	TGTGCCAGCAGCTTGCTCTTGAGCTCCTACAATGAGCAGTTCTTC	CASSLLLSSYNEQFF
TRBD1	TRBJ2-1	TRBV7-3	-	TGTGCCAGCAGCCCCCAAAGGACAGGCTTCGACAATGAGCAGTTCTTC	CASSPQRTGFDNEQFF
TRBD1	TRBJ2-5	TRBV10-1	few	TGCGCCAGCAGCCCGGGACAGCCAAAAGAGACCCAGTACTTC	CASSPGQPKETQYF
-	TRBJ1-4	TRBV6-6	-	TGTGCCAGCAGTCCCCGGGACACGAGAGAAAAACTGTTTTTT	CASSPRDTREKLFF
-	TRBJ1-1	TRBV9	-	TGTGCCAGCAGCGTAGATTCAGGAGGGCTGAACACTGAAGCTTTCTTT	CASSVDSGGLNTEAFF
TRBD2	TRBJ2-5	TRBV14	-	TGTGCCAGCAGCCGAGGACCGGGACTAGCGGGGGTTGACCAAGAGACCCAGTACTTC	CASSRGPGLAGVDQETQYF
-	TRBJ2-1	TRBV30	few	TGTGCCTGGAGAAGAGCAGGGAGGTCAGGATACAATGAGCAGTTCTTC	CAWRRAGRSGYNEQFF
-	TRBJ1-2	TRBV6-1	once	TGTGCCAGCAGTGAAGCGGGCCTAGCTGGCTACACCTTC	CASSEAGLAGYTF
TRBD1	TRBJ2-4	TRBV11-2	-	TGTGCCAGCAGCTTAGTTCGGGACAGGTCATTGGCCAAAAACATTCAGTACTTC	CASSLVRDRSLAKNIQYF
TRBD2	TRBJ2-3	TRBV11-2	-	TGTGCCAGCAGCTTAGGGACTAGCGGGATAAGCACAGATACGCAGTATTTT	CASSLGTSGISTDTQYF
TRBD1	TRBJ2-2	TRBV5-5	-	TGTGCCAGCAGCCTGGGACAGGGGGCGAACACCGGGGAGCTGTTTTTT	CASSLGQGANTGELFF
-	TRBJ1-6	TRBV4-1	-	TGCGCCAGCAGCCAATTAGGATACAGGGTGCCTAGCTCCTATAATTCACCCCTCCACTTT	CASSQLGYRVPSSYNSPLHF
TRBD2	TRBJ2-5	TRBV27	-	TGTGCCAGCAGTTTAATTGGTAGCGGGGCGCAAGAGACCCAGTACTTC	CASSLIGSGAQETQYF
-	TRBJ1-1	TRBV4-3	once	TGCGCCAGCAGCCAAGATATCGCGGGGCACACTGAAGCTTTCTTT	CASSQDIAGHTEAFF
TRBD1	TRBJ1-4	TRBV7-2	-	TGTGCCAGCAGCTTAGTTACCGGGACAGCTAATGAAAAACTGTTTTTT	CASSLVTGTANEKLFF
TRBD1	TRBJ2-5	TRBV6-5	-	TGTGCCAGCAGTTACGGACAGGGGGGTCAAGAGACCCAGTACTTC	CASSYGQGGQETQYF
TRBD2	TRBJ2-1	TRBV11-2	-	TGTGCCAGCAGCTTTCGGCCGGATCGGACTAGCGGAAACAATGAGCAGTTCTTC	CASSFRPDRTSGNNEQFF
TRBD1	TRBJ1-1	TRBV10-3	-	TGTGCCATCAGTGGGGGGGACAGAGTACATGAAGCTTTCTTT	CAISGGDRVHEAFF
-	TRBJ2-5	TRBV5-4	-	TGTGCCAGCAGCTTGGAGGTCGGGGTCGAGACCCAGTACTTC	CASSLEVGVETQYF
-	TRBJ2-7	TRBV7-9	-	TGTTCCAGCAGCATCTCCGGGACACTATACGAGCAGTACTTC	CSSSISGTLYEQYF
-	TRBJ1-4	TRBV15	-	TGTGCCACCAGCCAGCGGGACCGGAGTGAAAAACTGTTTTTT	CATSQRDRSEKLFF
TRBD2	TRBJ2-7	TRBV7-9	-	TGTGCCAGCAGCTCCCGGACTAGCGGGAATCACTACGAGCAGTACTTC	CASSSRTSGNHYEQYF
TRBD1	TRBJ1-6	TRBV30	-	TGTGCCTGGAGTCGGGACAGGGTGAATTCACCCCTCCACTTT	CAWSRDRVNSPLHF
TRBD1	TRBJ1-3	TRBV27	-	TGTGCCAGCAGCCGGGACAGGGCTGGAAACACCATATATTTT	CASSRDRAGNTIYF
TRBD1	TRBJ2-5	TRBV5-4	-	TGTGCCGGCAGTGGACAGGTTGACGAGACCCAGTACTTC	CAGSGQVDETQYF
TRBD1	TRBJ2-3	TRBV30	-	TGTGCCTGGAGGACCTCAGGGGGAACAGATACGCAGTATTTT	CAWRTSGGTDTQYF
TRBD1	TRBJ2-1	TRBV2	-	TGTGCCAGCAACGGACAGGGAAGGAACTACAATGAGCAGTTCTTC	CASNGQGRNYNEQFF
-	TRBJ2-1	TRBV7-9	-	TGTGCCAGCAGCTTAGATGGAGGCCTCAATGAGCAGTTCTTC	CASSLDGGLNEQFF
-	TRBJ2-7	TRBV7-2	once	TGTGCCAGCAGCCCCGGAGGGTCCTACGAGCAGTACTTC	CASSPGGSYEQYF
TRBD1	TRBJ2-3	TRBV27	-	TGTGCCAGCAGTGGCTACGGGCCGGGACAGACAGATACGCAGTATTTT	CASSGYGPGQTDTQYF
-	TRBJ1-1	TRBV7-9	-	TGTGCCAGCAGCAAAGGAGGGACCTACACTGAAGCTTTCTTT	CASSKGGTYTEAFF
-	TRBJ2-2	TRBV7-9	-	TGTGCCAGCAGCTTGGACAGCCTAGGGGAGCTGTTTTTT	CASSLDSLGELFF
-	TRBJ1-1	TRBV7-9	-	TGTGCCAGCAGTCGCAGGGACACTGAAGCTTTCTTT	CASSRRDTEAFF
TRBD2	TRBJ2-1	TRBV27	-	TGTGCCAGCAGTTCCCGACTAGCGGGCCCCTACAATGAGCAGTTCTTC	CASSSRLAGPYNEQFF
-	TRBJ1-6	TRBV25-1	few	TGTGCCAGCAGTACCGACCGGGATTTTAATTCACCCCTCCACTTT	CASSTDRDFNSPLHF
-	TRBJ1-3	TRBV9	-	TGTGCCAGCCGGTCCGGAAACACCATATATTTT	CASRSGNTIYF
-	TRBJ2-2	TRBV7-6	-	TGTGCCAGCAGCTTTCGGGGGGCCGTCGGCACCGGGGAGCTGTTTTTT	CASSFRGAVGTGELFF
TRBD2	TRBJ2-2	TRBV11-1	-	TGTGCCAGCAGCTTCAGGACTAGCGGAAACACCGGGGAGCCGTTTTTT	CASSFRTSGNTGEPFF
TRBD2	TRBJ2-1	TRBV7-3	-	TGTGCCAGCAGCTCCGGGGGCGCAAAACTAGCGGGAGTTGTTGAGCAGTTCTTC	CASSSGGAKLAGVVEQFF
-	TRBJ1-1	TRBV5-5	-	TGTGCCAGCAGCTTGGGGGGGGGAACTGAAGCTTTCTTT	CASSLGGGTEAFF
-	TRBJ1-1	TRBV30	-	TGTGCCTGGCGGCTGATAGCGGGCACTGAAGCTTTCTTT	CAWRLIAGTEAFF
TRBD1	TRBJ2-1	TRBV14	-	TGTGCCAGCAGCCTTGTCCAGGGGGCATCGCAGTTCTTC	CASSLVQGASQFF
-	TRBJ2-7	TRBV30	-	TGTGCCTGGAGCGTGGGCCCTTCATCCTACGAGCAGTACTTC	CAWSVGPSSYEQYF